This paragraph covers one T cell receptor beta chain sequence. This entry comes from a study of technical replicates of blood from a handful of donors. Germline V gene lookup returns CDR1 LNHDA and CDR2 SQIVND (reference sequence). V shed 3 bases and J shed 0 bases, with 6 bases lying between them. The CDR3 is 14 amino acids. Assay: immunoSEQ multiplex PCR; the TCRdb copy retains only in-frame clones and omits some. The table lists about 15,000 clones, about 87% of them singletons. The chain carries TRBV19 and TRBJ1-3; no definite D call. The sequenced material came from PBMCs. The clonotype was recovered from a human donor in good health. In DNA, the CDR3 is TGTGCCAGTAGTATGGTCTACTCTGGAAACACCATATATTTT. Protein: CASSMVYSGNTIYF.